Listed below are T cell receptor beta chains from one sample, sequenced in a study of response to subunit inactivated influenza vaccine. A single record per CDR3 protein comes from TCRdb applying MiXCR to the RT-PCR reads. This table holds roughly 570,000 distinct CDR3 sequences, 14% found once. Specimen: PBMCs from blood, collected 12 days after vaccination. These receptors all stem from a man aged 50 to 60 who received an inactivated influenza vaccine. CDR3s leave out the opening cysteine and the closing phenylalanine or tryptophan.

v_call	j_call	cdr3_aa
TRBV20-1	TRBJ2-1	SARGHNRGVKLHEQF
TRBV12-3/TRBV12-4	TRBJ2-7	ASSPGLVYEQY
TRBV7-2	TRBJ1-6	ASSAQQGVNSPLH
TRBV5-1	TRBJ1-1	ASSAGQGATEAF
TRBV7-2	TRBJ2-7	ASSAQSSYEQY
TRBV7-3	TRBJ2-7	ASSLDGGQTYEQY
TRBV5-1	TRBJ1-2	ASRTGTGDYGYT
TRBV9	TRBJ2-3	ASSERGRTDTQY
TRBV18	TRBJ2-7	ASSSGLAGLNEQY
TRBV12-3/TRBV12-4	TRBJ2-7	ASTHRGQGDYEQY
TRBV20-1	TRBJ2-3	SARGPGLAGLPDTQY
TRBV10-1	TRBJ2-1	ASSEPRDGLYNEQF
TRBV4-2	TRBJ2-3	ASRPSGRASTDTQY
TRBV10-3	TRBJ1-2	AISVSGDGNGYT
TRBV4-2	TRBJ2-2	ASSQDRARGRDRELF
TRBV29-1	TRBJ2-1	SAESPPSVNEQF
TRBV29-1	TRBJ2-2	SVVGANTGELF
TRBV9	TRBJ2-1	ASSSRESTYNEQF
TRBV20-1	TRBJ2-1	SARVAAIYNEQF
TRBV7-2	TRBJ2-3	ASSLGGYFTDAQY
TRBV7-6	TRBJ2-3	ASSSRVLAGVASTDTQY
TRBV30	TRBJ1-6	AWSVGSRGGSPLH
TRBV24-1	TRBJ2-3	ATSDLRTGIAQY
TRBV20-1	TRBJ1-5	SALNGSRHQPQH
TRBV5-1	TRBJ1-5	ASSLAPGQGNQPQH
TRBV7-9	TRBJ1-1	ASSLGANEAF
TRBV29-1	TRBJ2-7	SVVAPTYEQY
TRBV6-1	TRBJ2-5	ASSALRGRGETQY
TRBV2	TRBJ1-1	ASREGRKNTEAF
TRBV18	TRBJ2-7	ASSPGTDYEQY
TRBV20-1	TRBJ1-2	SAQDYSNYGYT
TRBV9	TRBJ2-3	ASSVTGTISTDTQY
TRBV4-3	TRBJ1-5	ASSQEHFNQPQH
TRBV7-6	TRBJ2-7	ASSLTGQAPEQY
TRBV7-2	TRBJ1-6	ASSLGGTYNSPLH
TRBV4-3	TRBJ2-1	ASSQGQGWNNEQF
TRBV3-1	TRBJ2-5	ASSQGSWRGTQETQY
TRBV6-1	TRBJ2-3	ASRMDLTDTQY
TRBV6-1	TRBJ1-6	ASREGTFNSPLH
TRBV20-1	TRBJ2-4	SALEPAKNIQY
TRBV28	TRBJ2-5	ASSPGLAGSETQY
TRBV12-3/TRBV12-4	TRBJ2-1	ASSYRTWYNEQF
TRBV5-1	TRBJ2-6	ASSTTSGPFGANVLT
TRBV5-1	TRBJ1-1	ASSYGGGRGTEAF
TRBV7-9	TRBJ2-5	ASTKRTGQETQY
TRBV6-2/TRBV6-3	TRBJ2-5	ASRTTGQETQY
TRBV28	TRBJ2-3	ASSSLAGFGTDTQY
TRBV12-3/TRBV12-4	TRBJ2-1	ASSLGSGFNEQF
TRBV7-8	TRBJ2-1	ASSLNPAGGGEQF
TRBV16	TRBJ1-1	ASSQSDRGNTEAF
TRBV7-9	TRBJ2-5	ASSSFRETQY
TRBV30	TRBJ2-5	AWSLTGQETQY